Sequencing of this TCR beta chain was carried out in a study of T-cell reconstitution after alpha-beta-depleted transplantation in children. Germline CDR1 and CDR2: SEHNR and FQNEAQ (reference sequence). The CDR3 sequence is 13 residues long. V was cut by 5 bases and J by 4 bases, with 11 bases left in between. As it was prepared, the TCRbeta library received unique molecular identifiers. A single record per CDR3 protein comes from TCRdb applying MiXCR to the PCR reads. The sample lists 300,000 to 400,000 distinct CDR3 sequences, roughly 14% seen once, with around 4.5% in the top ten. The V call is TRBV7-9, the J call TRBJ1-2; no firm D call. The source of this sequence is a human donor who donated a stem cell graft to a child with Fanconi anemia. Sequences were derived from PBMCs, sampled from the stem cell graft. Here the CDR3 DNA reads TGTGCCAGCAGCCTCGCCATGGCCTATGGCTACACCTTC. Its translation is CASSLAMAYGYTF.